In this sample, the clone carrying this T cell receptor (beta chain) turned up many times. This entry belongs to a study of T cells in Graves' hyperthyroidism and ophthalmopathy. At the level of the study: Peripheral blood sampling occurred at initial diagnosis, before any treatment.

This CDR3 has 16 residues. The germline gives CDR1 SGHDN, CDR2 FVKESK. Trimming stripped 4 bases from V and 7 bases from J, with 19 bases between. Clinical symptoms, serum thyroxine and TRAb, thyroid ultrasound and orbital computed tomography together formed the diagnostic basis. The PBMCs had their origin in roughly 9.4 ml of fresh peripheral blood. Template material for amplifying TCR beta CDR3 regions consisted of RNA transcripts. Using the HTBI primer set, a first-round RT-PCR was run on the TCR CDR3. In TCRdb, the multiplex PCR reads were re-called with MiXCR into one record per CDR3 protein. The data contain approximately 610,000 distinct CDR3 sequences, under 15% of them singletons.

The chain couples TRBV14 to TRBJ2-2, with D possibly being TRBD2 (6 bases). The sample comprised blood. This TCR was sampled from a woman aged 40 to 55 with Graves' ophthalmopathy. The CDR3 spells CASSLLPWAGHGELFF. CDR3 bases: TGTGCCAGCAGCCTTTTACCCTGGGCGGGGCACGGGGAGCTGTTTTTT.